This T cell receptor beta chain appears in the sequencing data of a study of radiotherapy plus CTLA-4 blockade in lung cancer. Study-wide context: Disease control was seen in approximately 29% of patients, objective responses in roughly 17%.

This clone rates as medium-sized. Its antigen is as yet unknown. Sequencing used immunoSEQ multiplex PCR; TCRdb keeps in-frame clones, though not all of them. The data contain more than 55,000 clones, about 80% of them singletons. The study treated chemo-refractory metastatic non-small-cell lung cancer patients with focal radiation plus ipilimumab CTLA-4 blockade. Germline V CDR1 and CDR2: SGHTA, FQGNSA. This CDR3 has 13 residues. V lost 5 bases and J lost 1, with 8 bases in between. Study outcomes and limitations: Strongest reported response predictors: early blood clone changes and post-radiation interferon-beta. Blood-borne expansion of tumor-derived TCR clones followed radiotherapy plus ipilimumab.

The V gene is TRBV7-2, the J gene TRBJ1-1; D remains unclear. This receptor was taken from a human donor with non-small cell lung cancer whose response to radiotherapy plus ipilimumab could not be evaluated. The sample in question was peripheral blood, obtained from a patient treated with radiotherapy plus ipilimumab. CDR3 residues: CASSLHTNTEAFF. Here the CDR3 DNA reads TGTGCCAGCAGCCTCCACACGAACACTGAAGCTTTCTTT.